This passage covers 15 T cell receptor beta chains from one sample sequenced in a study of shared clonotypes between healthy human individuals. Measured with immunoSEQ multiplex PCR; TCRdb has only the in-frame clones, and not every one. Among hundreds of thousands of clones listed, around 67% were seen once. What was sequenced was memory CD4+ T cells sorted from blood. The sample's subset: CD45RA-negative fraction. All receptors come from a young woman in good health.

As concerns this clone: Other DNA sequences in this sample translate to the same CDR3. The chain has TRBV19 and TRBJ2-1; D may be TRBD1 or TRBD2 (5 bases each). The CDR3 covers 14 residues. Trimming cost V 5 bases and J 3 bases, with 11 bases left between them. Germline V gene lookup returns CDR1 LNHDA and CDR2 SQIVND (reference sequence). The CDR3 reads CASSPEGNYNEQFF. The CDR3 DNA follows: TGTGCCAGTAGTCCCGAGGGGAACTACAATGAGCAGTTCTTC.

The V and J genes are TRBV7-2 and TRBJ2-7; 7 bases are shared with TRBD2. The CDR3 length is 15 residues. The V gene's germline CDR1 is SGHTA and CDR2 FQGNSA. Germline trimming cut 3 bases from V and 2 bases from J; bases unmatched to any gene: 7. The CDR3 is CASSFKTSTTYEQYF. In DNA, the CDR3 is TGTGCCAGCAGCTTTAAGACTAGCACCACCTACGAGCAGTACTTC.

In its sample, this clone was seen a few times. A read error may account for a junction end that differs from germline. The V gene is TRBV7-9, the J gene TRBJ2-1; no reliable D call. Germline lookup yields CDR1 SEHNR and CDR2 FQNEAQ (reference sequence). This CDR3 has 16 amino acids. The CDR3: CASCFTIDTSSNEQFF. In DNA, the CDR3 is TGTGCCAGCTGCTTTACCATAGACACCTCTTCCAATGAGCAGTTCTTC.

This chain's CDR3 is CASVRVRDSAIDEQYF. The DNA for the CDR3 is TGTGCCAGCGTGCGGGTCCGGGACAGTGCTATCGACGAGCAGTACTTC. V is TRBV5-5 and J is TRBJ2-7, with 7 bases that match TRBD1. Germline CDR1 reads SGHKS; CDR2 reads YYEKEE (reference sequence). V lost 7 bases and J lost 5; bases outside the gene matches: 18. CDR3 length: 16 amino acids.

The chain uses TRBV7-9 and TRBJ2-3; possibly TRBD1 or TRBD2 for D (6 bases each). Germline CDR1 reads SEHNR; CDR2 reads FQNEAQ (reference sequence). With 5 bases removed from V and 1 base from J, the gap between germline ends came to 25 bases. This CDR3 has 19 residues. The CDR3 is CASSPGNEGGVWGTDTQYF. CDR3 nucleotides: TGTGCCAGCAGCCCCGGCAATGAGGGGGGAGTATGGGGCACAGATACGCAGTATTTT.

Comment on this clone: Other DNA sequences in the sample encode the same CDR3. This chain joins TRBV28 and TRBJ1-5; D possibly corresponds to TRBD1 (6 bases). This CDR3 contains 14 residues. Germline loops: CDR1 MDHEN, CDR2 SYDVKM. With 4 bases removed from V and 5 bases from J, the gap between germline ends came to 12 bases. The DNA for the CDR3 is TGTGCCAGCAGTTCGGGACAAGGCTATCAGCCCCAGCATTTT. Translated: CASSSGQGYQPQHF.

The chain combines TRBV6-5 with TRBJ2-1; weak D call: TRBD1 (5 bases). V shed 4 bases and J shed 8 bases, with 12 bases lying between them. Germline V CDR1 and CDR2: MNHEY, SVGAGI. The CDR3 has 13 residues. DNA of the CDR3: TGTGCCAGCAGTTCCCAGGGTGTGCATGAGCAGTTCTTC. Protein sequence: CASSSQGVHEQFF.

The chain joins TRBV28 to TRBJ1-4; perhaps TRBD1 as D (5 bases). The germline V gene encodes CDR1 MDHEN and CDR2 SYDVKM. Trimming pared 2 bases from V and 3 bases from J, leaving 16 bases between. This CDR3 has 17 residues. The DNA of the CDR3 is TGTGCCAGCAGTTTAGGGGCTGTCAGGGTCCCTAATGAAAAACTGTTTTTT. Protein: CASSLGAVRVPNEKLFF.

This chain links TRBV2 with TRBJ1-1; no definite D call. Trimming took 4 bases from V and 1 from J, leaving 13 bases between them. In germline, CDR1 is SNHLY, CDR2 FYNNEI. CDR3 length: 15 amino acids. For the CDR3, the DNA is TGTGCCAGCAGTGTAAGCTGGGTCTCGAACACTGAAGCTTTCTTT. Translation: CASSVSWVSNTEAFF.

This chain uses TRBV6-6 with TRBJ1-2; D unclear. Germline V gene sequence: CDR1 MNHNY, CDR2 SVGAGI (reference sequence). The CDR3 is 12 amino acids. Trimming removed 10 bases at V and 5 bases at J, with 14 bases between. The CDR3 loop reads CATSQYRYGYTF. CDR3 coding DNA: TGTGCCACCTCCCAGTACCGTTATGGCTACACCTTC.

The genes are TRBV5-1 and TRBJ1-1, with a possible D match to TRBD1 (6 bases). V dropped 5 bases and J dropped 6 bases, with 14 bases sitting between them. Germline V lookup: CDR1 SGHRS, CDR2 YFSETQ. The CDR3 loop spans 13 amino acids. The DNA of the CDR3 is TGCGCCAGCAGTCGCGGGACACCCCCTGAAGCTTTCTTT. Its protein is CASSRGTPPEAFF.

The chain links TRBV6-1 to TRBJ1-2; the D gene is possibly TRBD1 (5 bases). Between the trimmed V and J ends, which lost 2 bases and 0 bases, there was a span of 10 bases. The CDR3 runs to 15 residues. Germline V gives CDR1 MNHNS, CDR2 SASEGT. The CDR3: CASSEYATANYGYTF. The CDR3 nucleotides read TGTGCCAGCAGTGAATATGCGACAGCTAACTATGGCTACACCTTC.

V is TRBV18 and J is TRBJ2-7; 13 bases fit TRBD2. The CDR3 extends over 16 amino acids. V gave up 5 bases and J gave up 3 bases; unmatched junction bases: 7. Germline loops: CDR1 KGHSH, CDR2 LQKENI. The CDR3 sequence: CASSGTSGTMLYEQYF. CDR3 sequence (DNA): TGTGCCAGCTCAGGGACTAGCGGGACGATGCTCTACGAGCAGTACTTC.

This clone was seen a handful of times. The chain links TRBV4-1 to TRBJ2-2, with 7 positions matching TRBD1. Germline CDR1 MGHRA, CDR2 YSYEKL. The CDR3 covers 15 residues. Germline trimming cut 4 bases from V and 4 bases from J; bases unmatched to any gene: 6. The CDR3 spells CASSPRQGATGELFF. As DNA, the CDR3 is TGCGCCAGCAGCCCACGACAGGGTGCCACCGGGGAGCTGTTTTTT.

The gene calls are TRBV28 and TRBJ2-2; no clear D gene. V gave up 8 bases and J gave up 5 bases, with 12 bases separating them. The CDR3 is 13 amino acids. Germline V CDR1 and CDR2: MDHEN, SYDVKM. CDR3 sequence: CASRPVRTGELFF. Here the CDR3 DNA reads TGTGCCAGCCGACCGGTCCGAACCGGGGAGCTGTTTTTT.